These 3 T cell receptor beta chains were all obtained from the same sample, sequenced in a study of blood T cell repertoires in COVID-19 (dated by TCRdb to about 2020). Receptor amplification or capture employed the immunoSEQ multiplex PCR assay. TCRdb took this table from immuneACCESS and kept in-frame rearrangements with V and J called. Such tables lack part of the clones; where checked against another copy, unresolved V genes explain under half of the gap, and the rest is unexplained. The sample records 200,000 to 250,000 clones, around 84% of which are singletons. Of the sample, 5.5% to 7.5% falls within the top ten clones. Specimen: PBMCs or T cells enriched from blood (not recorded which). The receptor set was obtained from a woman aged 40 to 49 who had recovered from COVID-19.

This rearrangement joins TRBV19 to TRBJ2-1; D possibly corresponds to TRBD1 (6 bases). This CDR3 spans 14 amino acids. CDR1 and CDR2 from the germline V gene are LNHDA and SQIVND (reference sequence). V shed 1 base and J shed 6 bases, with 10 bases lying between them. The CDR3 nucleotides read TGTGCCAGTAGTATAGTTGACAGGTCCAATGAGCAGTTCTTC. This codes for CASSIVDRSNEQFF.

This clone turned up a few times. V is TRBV7-2 and J is TRBJ1-2; D not certain. With 1 base removed from V and 1 base from J, the gap between germline ends came to 7 bases. The V gene's germline CDR1 is SGHTA and CDR2 FQGNSA. The CDR3 spans 14 residues. The CDR3 region is CASSLGGLNYGYTF. CDR3 DNA sequence: TGTGCCAGCAGCTTAGGCGGCCTTAACTATGGCTACACCTTC.

The J gene is TRBJ2-7, the V gene TRBV28; TRBD1 is a possible D gene (6 bases). Germline-derived CDR1 and CDR2 are MDHEN and SYDVKM. The V end lost 10 bases, the J end lost 3 bases, and 13 bases lay between the germline ends. The CDR3 runs 12 residues. The CDR3 coding sequence is TGTGCCACCGACAGCAGGGGCTACGAGCAGTACTTC. Protein: CATDSRGYEQYF.